The present T cell receptor beta chain was sequenced within a study of T cell changes during pregnancy in multiple sclerosis. Clones were sequenced by immunoSEQ multiplex PCR, and TCRdb holds only the in-frame ones, with some missing. The sample holds some 41,000 clones, roughly 87% seen once. Trimming left V 4 bases short and J 2 bases short, with 16 bases between. The CDR3 extends over 16 amino acids. Germline-derived CDR1 and CDR2 are SGHTS and YDEGEE. This chain uses TRBV5-8 with TRBJ1-5; D not resolved. This receptor was identified in a female donor with multiple sclerosis, enrolled in a pregnancy study. This specimen consisted of CD4+ T cells from peripheral blood mononuclear cells, obtained in the first trimester of pregnancy. This CDR3 is CASSPQPTRGNQPQHF. For the CDR3, the DNA is TGTGCCAGCAGCCCCCAGCCGACGCGGGGCAATCAGCCCCAGCATTTT.